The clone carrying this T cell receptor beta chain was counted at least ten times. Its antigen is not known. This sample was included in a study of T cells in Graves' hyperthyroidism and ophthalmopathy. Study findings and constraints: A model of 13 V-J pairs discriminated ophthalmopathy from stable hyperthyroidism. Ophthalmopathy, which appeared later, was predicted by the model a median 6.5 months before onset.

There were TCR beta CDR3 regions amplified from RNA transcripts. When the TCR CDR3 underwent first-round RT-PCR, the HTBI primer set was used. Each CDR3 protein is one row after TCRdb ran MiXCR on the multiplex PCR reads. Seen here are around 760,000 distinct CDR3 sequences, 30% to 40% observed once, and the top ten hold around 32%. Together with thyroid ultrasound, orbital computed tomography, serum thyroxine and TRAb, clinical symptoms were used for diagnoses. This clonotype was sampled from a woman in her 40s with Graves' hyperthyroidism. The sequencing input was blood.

The CDR3 DNA sequence: TGTGCCACCAGTGGCGGCGGAGGTCAGCCCCAGCATTTT. Translating it yields CATSGGGGQPQHF. V is TRBV24-1 and J is TRBJ1-5; D ambiguous. Germline V gene sequence: CDR1 KGHDR, CDR2 SFDVKD. V lost 5 bases and J lost 6, with 10 bases in between. The CDR3 is 13 amino acids.